Each of the 19 T cell receptor beta chains below was sequenced from the same sample in a study of blood T cell repertoires in COVID-19. Generated by immunoSEQ multiplex PCR, the TCRdb table keeps only in-frame clones and is missing some. The sample contains about 70,000 clones, approximately 89% of which appear only once. Sequencing was carried out using peripheral blood. The source is a human donor in a cohort sampled during active COVID-19.

V is TRBV6-5 and J is TRBJ1-1; 7 nucleotides agree with TRBD1. Germline V gives CDR1 MNHEY, CDR2 SVGAGI. The CDR3 length is 14 residues. The ends lost 6 bases at V and 7 bases at J; junction bases unmatched: 11. CDR3 sequence (DNA): TGTGCCAGCAGCCTGACAGGGTCTACCCGTGAAGCTTTCTTT. It specifies CASSLTGSTREAFF.

The V gene is TRBV30, the J gene TRBJ2-1, with a possible D match to TRBD1 (5 bases). Germline values: CDR1 GTSNPN, CDR2 SVGIG (reference sequence). The CDR3 is 12 amino acids. Trimming removed 3 bases from V and 15 bases from J, with 18 bases in between. CDR3 coding DNA: TGTGCCTGGAGCCCCAACCAGGGCAGACTGTTCTTC. Translation: CAWSPNQGRLFF.

The chain recombines TRBV9 with TRBJ1-2; 10 bases map to TRBD1. Germline loops: CDR1 SGDLS, CDR2 YYNGEE. Trimming removed 0 bases from V and 9 bases from J; junction bases left unmatched: 8. CDR3 size: 15 residues. CDR3 sequence: CASSVDRDRGSRYTF. The CDR3, as DNA: TGTGCCAGCAGCGTAGATAGGGACAGGGGATCTCGCTACACCTTC. The full variable domain, in which reference TRBV9 and TRBJ1-2 provide the parts outside the CDR3, is DSGVTQTPKHLITATGQRVTLRCSPRSGDLSVYWYQQSLDQGLQFLIQYYNGEERAKGNILERFSAQQFPDLHSELNLSSLELGDSALYFCASSVDRDRGSRYTFGSGTRLTVV.

The genes are TRBV28 and TRBJ2-2; D might be TRBD2 (6 bases). There are 18 residues in the CDR3. Germline CDR1 and CDR2: MDHEN and SYDVKM. V lost 2 bases and J 0 bases, leaving 16 bases between the germline ends. Written as DNA, the CDR3 is TGTGCCAGCAGTTTAGCCGGGACTTTCCGTCCGAACACCGGGGAGCTGTTTTTT. Translating gives CASSLAGTFRPNTGELFF.

This chain links TRBV6-2 or TRBV6-3 with TRBJ2-1; TRBD2 matches at 15 bases. The J segment lost 5 bases and the V segment lost 0 bases, leaving 8 bases of the junction unmatched. CDR1 is MNHEY and CDR2 is SVGEGT in the germline V gene. The length of the CDR3 is 19 residues. In DNA, the CDR3 is TGTGCCAGCAGTTACTCAGGACTAGCGGGAGGGCCGATCAACAATGAGCAGTTCTTC. Translated: CASSYSGLAGGPINNEQFF.

The chain employs TRBV2 and TRBJ2-7; 7 nucleotides agree with TRBD1. Germline CDR1 SNHLY, CDR2 FYNNEI. V dropped 6 bases and J dropped 6; count of bases not matched to a gene: 5. This CDR3 has 12 residues. The CDR3 DNA is TGTGCCAGCAGGGTCAACAGGGGCGAGCAGTACTTC. Translating gives CASRVNRGEQYF.

V usage is TRBV28 and J usage is TRBJ2-1; unclear D gene. Per the germline V gene, CDR1 is MDHEN and CDR2 is SYDVKM. The V gene lost 4 bases and the J gene lost 6 bases, with 16 bases spanning the gap. The CDR3 runs to 15 residues. The CDR3 nucleotides are TGTGCCAGCAGTTCCCTGGTAATCAGAAGCAATGAGCAGTTCTTC. Translating gives CASSSLVIRSNEQFF.

This rearrangement joins TRBV10-1 to TRBJ2-5, with a weak D call TRBD2 (6 bases). The CDR3 contains 13 residues. Between the trimmed V and J ends, which lost 5 bases and 5 bases, there was a span of 12 bases. Germline V gives CDR1 WNHNN, CDR2 SYGVQD (reference sequence). In DNA, the CDR3 is TGCGCCAGCAGTCGGACTGCGGGGGAGACCCAGTACTTC. Protein product: CASSRTAGETQYF.

This chain joins TRBV19 and TRBJ2-1; D unresolved. Looked up from germline, CDR1 is LNHDA and CDR2 is SQIVND (reference sequence). The V end was cut by 2 bases, the J end by 2 bases, with 4 bases between. The CDR3 has 13 residues. The CDR3 DNA sequence: TGTGCCAGTAGTATAACGGCCTACAATGAGCAGTTCTTC. As protein: CASSITAYNEQFF.

The gene calls are TRBV7-2 and TRBJ1-1; D gene uncertain. This CDR3 region has 13 residues. V dropped 1 base and J dropped 1 base, with 4 bases sitting between them. Germline CDR1 is SGHTA and CDR2 is FQGNSA. The CDR3 DNA is TGTGCCAGCAGCTTAGATAGGAACACTGAAGCTTTCTTT. Protein product: CASSLDRNTEAFF.

This chain joins TRBV10-3 and TRBJ2-5, with TRBD1 matching over 10 bases. The CDR3 length is 15 residues. Germline loops: CDR1 ENHRY, CDR2 SYGVKD. V was pared by 4 bases and J by 2 bases, with 4 bases of the junction left unmatched. The CDR3 sequence is CAISGGGQGQETQYF. CDR3 DNA: TGTGCCATCAGTGGAGGGGGACAGGGGCAAGAGACCCAGTACTTC.

The chain uses TRBV7-9 and TRBJ1-1; TRBD1 agrees at 9 bases. J gave up 5 bases and V 5 bases, and 6 bases lay outside the gene matches. Per the germline V gene, CDR1 is SEHNR and CDR2 is FQNEAQ (reference sequence). This CDR3 contains 14 residues. CDR3 DNA: TGTGCCAGCAGCACGGGGACAGGGCTAACTGAAGCTTTCTTT. Translating gives CASSTGTGLTEAFF.

This clone was found once. The chain couples TRBV5-6 to TRBJ2-2, with D perhaps TRBD2 (5 bases). This CDR3 has 15 amino acids. The V and J ends lost 2 bases and 2 bases respectively, with 10 bases between them. Per germline, CDR1 SGHDT and CDR2 YYEEEE. As DNA, the CDR3 is TGTGCCAGCAGCTTAGGCGGGCATAACACCGGGGAGCTGTTTTTT. Translated: CASSLGGHNTGELFF.

The chain recombines TRBV11-1 with TRBJ2-2, with 9 bases lining up with TRBD2. The length of the CDR3 is 16 residues. Germline V gene lookup returns CDR1 SGHAT and CDR2 FQDESV (reference sequence). Trimming removed 5 bases from V and 4 bases from J; junction bases left unmatched: 8. The CDR3, as DNA: TGTGCCAGCAGCCTTATGGCGGGGGGGCCCACCGGGGAGCTGTTTTTT. Translation gives CASSLMAGGPTGELFF.

V and J are TRBV12-3 or TRBV12-4 and TRBJ2-5, with D perhaps matching TRBD2 (5 bases). The CDR3 runs 13 residues. The V end lost 2 bases, the J end lost 5 bases, and 9 bases lay between the germline ends. In DNA, the CDR3 is TGTGCCAGCAGTTTATTACGGAGGGAGACCCAGTACTTC. Amino acid sequence: CASSLLRRETQYF.

V usage is TRBV23-1 and J usage is TRBJ1-2, with D possibly being TRBD1 (6 bases). TRBV23-1 carries the ORF label, with uncertain function. Deletions cut 2 bases from V and 4 bases from J, with 11 bases between. There are 14 residues in the CDR3. The CDR3 loop reads CASSQPAGAYGYTF. For the CDR3, the DNA is TGCGCCAGCAGTCAACCTGCAGGGGCCTATGGCTACACCTTC.

The chain has TRBV7-2 and TRBJ2-7; 9 bases fit TRBD2. This CDR3 has 14 residues. The ends lost 4 bases at V and 2 bases at J; junction bases unmatched: 3. The V gene's germline CDR1 is SGHTA and CDR2 FQGNSA. CDR3 DNA sequence: TGTGCCAGCAGCTATTCTAGCGGGGCCTACGAGCAGTACTTC. It is translated as CASSYSSGAYEQYF.

This clone was detected only once. CDR3 protein: CASSRGGSGSAFDTQYF. The CDR3 nucleotides read TGTGCCAGCAGCCGGGGGGGTAGCGGGAGCGCCTTCGATACGCAGTATTTT. The chain is built from TRBV11-3 and TRBJ2-3, with 9 bases that match TRBD2. V shed 5 bases, J shed 6 bases, and the junction held 15 bases outside the gene matches. The V gene's germline CDR1 is SGHNT and CDR2 YENEEA. The CDR3 totals 17 residues.

This clone was observed once. The V and J genes are TRBV19 and TRBJ2-5, with a weak D call TRBD2 (5 bases). The CDR3 sequence is 12 residues long. Germline lookup yields CDR1 LNHDA and CDR2 SQIVND (reference sequence). With 8 bases removed from V and 0 bases from J, the gap between germline ends came to 7 bases. CDR3 loop: CASRGDQETQYF. CDR3 DNA sequence: TGTGCCAGTCGGGGAGACCAAGAGACCCAGTACTTC. Together with reference TRBV19 and TRBJ2-5, the CDR3 gives the full variable domain: DGGITQSPKYLFRKEGQNVTLSCEQNLNHDAMYWYRQDPGQGLRLIYYSQIVNDFQKGDIAEGYSVSREKKESFPLTVTSAQKNPTAFYLCASRGDQETQYFGPGTRLLVL.